Included here is one T cell receptor (beta chain) sequence, with context. This record belongs to a study of molecular identifiers for immune sequencing clone quantification. V was trimmed by 10 bases and J by 0 bases, leaving 15 bases between them. The CDR3 spans 14 residues. Germline CDR1 reads MNHEY; CDR2 reads SVGEGT. MiXCR was run by TCRdb on the PCR reads, yielding one entry per CDR3 protein. Altogether 600,000 to 650,000 distinct CDR3 sequences are present, 15% to 20% being singletons, with the ten largest covering 0.7% to 1%. The sequenced sample consisted of naive CD8+ T cells from blood, with Jurkat cell RNA spiked in. This sample's subset: FACS-sorted CD8+CD4-CCR7+CD45RA+ naive T cells. This sequence joins TRBV6-2 or TRBV6-3 and TRBJ1-1; D is uncertain. This TCR was recovered from a human donor in good health. Some libraries in this study had Jurkat cell RNA spiked in. The CDR3 protein is CANSWLPVNTEAFF. As DNA, the CDR3 is TGTGCCAACAGCTGGCTTCCAGTGAACACTGAAGCTTTCTTT.